This T cell receptor beta chain was documented in a study of Ad26.COV2.S vaccination and SARS-CoV-2 variants. Treatment: about 20 received Ad26.COV2.S at low or high dose, single or two shots; several received placebo; per-sample allocation not given. Samples analyzed were those drawn on day 63 after the first vaccine or placebo injection. Data came from immunoSEQ multiplex PCR; TCRdb stores just in-frame clones and leaves some out. This sample has 300,000 to 400,000 clones, with about nine tenths found just once. In germline, CDR1 is GTSNPN, CDR2 SVGIG (reference sequence). The CDR3 totals 11 residues. The V end lost 3 bases, the J end lost 7 bases, and 9 bases lay between the germline ends.

The rearrangement joins TRBV30 to TRBJ1-1; tentatively, D is TRBD1 (5 bases). The sequenced sample was peripheral blood, obtained in a trial of Ad26.COV2.S vaccine versus placebo. The clonotype was recovered from a person aged 18 to 59 who received the Ad26.COV2.S COVID-19 vaccine or a placebo. DNA for the CDR3: TGTGCCTGGAGACACACAGGTGAAGCTTTCTTT. The encoded protein is CAWRHTGEAFF. The entire variable domain, with the rest obtained from reference TRBV30 and TRBJ1-1, is as follows: SQTIHQWPATLVQPVGSPLSLECTVEGTSNPNLYWYRQAAGRGLQLLFYSVGIGQISSEVPQNLSASRPQDRQFILSSKKLLLSDSGFYLCAWRHTGEAFFGQGTRLTVV.